Presented here are 16 T cell receptor beta chains from one specimen sequenced in a study of T cells in Graves' hyperthyroidism and ophthalmopathy. The source material, RNA transcripts, was used to amplify TCR beta CDR3 regions. Using the HTBI primer set, a first-round RT-PCR was run on the TCR CDR3. Using its own MiXCR run on the multiplex PCR reads, TCRdb lists one record per CDR3 protein. The sample contains fewer than 650,000 distinct CDR3 sequences, about 14% of which appear only once. The sequencing input was blood. The receptor set was obtained from a woman in her thirties or forties with Graves' ophthalmopathy.

This chain connects TRBV5-1 to TRBJ2-7, with D perhaps matching TRBD1 or TRBD2 (6 bases each). Germline V gene data show CDR1 as SGHRS and CDR2 as YFSETQ. V was clipped by 0 bases and J by 0 bases, with 10 bases between them. CDR3 length: 15 residues. In DNA, the CDR3 is TGCGCCAGCAGCTTGGAGGGGGAGGCCTCCTACGAGCAGTACTTC. It translates to CASSLEGEASYEQYF.

This clonotype came up many times. The chain is built from TRBV18 and TRBJ1-2; D uncertain. Germline-derived CDR1 and CDR2 are KGHSH and LQKENI. V was trimmed by 4 bases and J by 4 bases, leaving 10 bases between them. CDR3 length: 13 amino acids. The DNA of the CDR3 is TGTGCCAGCTCACAATATTCTACCTATGGCTACACCTTC. Translating it yields CASSQYSTYGYTF. Variable domain in full (rest from reference TRBV18 and TRBJ1-2): NAGVMQNPRHLVRRRGQEARLRCSPMKGHSHVYWYRQLPEEGLKFMVYLQKENIIDESGMPKERFSAEFPKEGPSILRIQQVVRGDSAAYFCASSQYSTYGYTFGSGTRLTVV.

The table lists this clonotype with many counts. The junction and the germline gene differ at one end; a read error may be behind it. The V and J genes are TRBV7-2 and TRBJ2-7; possibly TRBD1 for D (6 bases). In germline, CDR1 is SGHTA, CDR2 FQGNSA. The CDR3 has 13 residues. The CDR3 here is CASSLDSNYEQYF. In DNA, the CDR3 is TGCGCCAGCAGCTTGGACAGCAACTACGAGCAGTACTTC. The full variable domain, rest sourced from reference TRBV7-2 and TRBJ2-7, is GAGVSQSPSNKVTEKGKDVELRCDPISGHTALYWYRQSLGQGLEFLIYFQGNSAPDKSGLPSDRFSAERTGGSVSTLTIQRTQQEDSAVYLCASSLDSNYEQYFGPGTRLTVT.

This clonotype appeared many times. This rearrangement joins TRBV27 to TRBJ1-6, with TRBD1 matching over 9 bases. With V trimmed by 1 base and J by 13 bases, 5 bases remained unmatched. The length of the CDR3 is 14 residues. The V gene's germline CDR1 is MNHEY and CDR2 SMNVEV (reference sequence). The CDR3 bases are TGTGCCAGCAGTTTATGGACAGGGGCACGGCCCCTCCACTTT. Its protein is CASSLWTGARPLHF.

This clonotype occurred many times. The V and J genes are TRBV6-1 and TRBJ2-6; no reliable D call. Per germline, CDR1 MNHNS and CDR2 SASEGT. V dropped 7 bases and J dropped 0 bases, with 10 bases sitting between them. The CDR3 is made up of 15 amino acids. The CDR3 DNA sequence: TGTGCCAGCAAACAGCAGTACTCTGGGGCCAACGTCCTGACTTTC. Translated, it gives CASKQQYSGANVLTF.

This clonotype was detected many times. V is TRBV10-3 and J is TRBJ2-7; a weak D match, TRBD2 (5 bases). The V end lost 3 bases, the J end lost 6 bases, and 15 bases lay between the germline ends. The CDR3 has 14 residues. The germline gives CDR1 ENHRY, CDR2 SYGVKD. For the CDR3, the DNA is TGTGCCATCAGTGACCCGGCCCCAGGAGGCGAGCAGTACTTC. This codes for CAISDPAPGGEQYF.

This clonotype was seen a single time. CDR3 sequence reads: CASSISGNIGELFF. For the CDR3, the DNA is TGTGCCAGCAGCATTTCGGGAAATATCGGGGAGCTGTTTTTT. The J gene is TRBJ2-2, the V gene TRBV7-8, with a possible D match to TRBD2 (5 bases). The CDR3 runs 14 residues. Germline CDR1 is SGHVS and CDR2 is FQNEAQ. The germline V and J ends were trimmed by 5 bases and 7 bases, with 14 bases remaining between them.

This clonotype turned up a few times. The V call is TRBV5-1, the J call TRBJ2-1, with TRBD1 matching 7 bases. This CDR3 is 14 amino acids long. Per the germline V gene, CDR1 is SGHRS and CDR2 is YFSETQ. V shed 4 bases and J 15 bases; nucleotides not matched to a gene: 16. The CDR3, as DNA: TGCGCCAGCAGCCCGAACGAACAGGGGTCGACTTGGTTCTTC. This sequence encodes CASSPNEQGSTWFF.

The chain combines TRBV6-1 with TRBJ1-1; D is unresolved. V was shortened by 3 bases and J by 0 bases, with 11 bases between the two germline ends. This CDR3 is built from 15 residues. The germline gives CDR1 MNHNS, CDR2 SASEGT. The CDR3 nucleotides read TGTGCCAGCAGTGATCTTGGCAGTATGAACACTGAAGCTTTCTTT. Its translation is CASSDLGSMNTEAFF.

This clonotype was recorded at least ten times. This CDR3 reads CATSSGGWETQYF. DNA for the CDR3: TGTGCCACCAGCTCAGGGGGCTGGGAGACCCAGTACTTC. The J gene is TRBJ2-5, the V gene TRBV24-1, with TRBD1 matching over 8 bases. This CDR3 region has 13 residues. Germline-derived CDR1 and CDR2 are KGHDR and SFDVKD. After removal of 7 bases from V and 5 bases from J, the junction contained 5 bases not matched to a gene.

The CDR3 protein is CSARPYDGNTIYF. In DNA form, the CDR3 reads TGCAGTGCTAGGCCCTATGATGGAAACACCATATATTTT. The chain joins TRBV20-1 to TRBJ1-3; D not resolved. The CDR3 spans 13 residues. The germline V and J ends were trimmed by 3 bases and 3 bases, with 9 bases remaining between them. Germline values: CDR1 DFQATT, CDR2 SNEGSKA (reference sequence).

J is TRBJ1-3 and V is TRBV2; no firm D call. This CDR3 contains 13 residues. Germline CDR1 SNHLY, CDR2 FYNNEI. Trimming took 3 bases from V and 4 from J, leaving 7 bases between them. Written as DNA, the CDR3 is TGTGCCAGCAGTGACCTTGGGGGAAACACCATATATTTT. This encodes CASSDLGGNTIYF.

This clonotype occurred many times. The CDR3 nucleotides read TGTGCCAGCAGACCAGGATTCCTTAACTCCTACGAGCAGTACTTC. This gives the protein CASRPGFLNSYEQYF. The rearrangement uses TRBV6-1 and TRBJ2-7; D unresolved. V lost 6 bases and J 0 bases, leaving 15 bases between the germline ends. This CDR3 has 15 residues. Germline CDR1 reads MNHNS; CDR2 reads SASEGT.

This clonotype was detected a few times. The CDR3: CASGLASGRTDTQYF. The CDR3 DNA sequence: TGTGCTAGTGGTTTGGCTAGCGGGAGAACAGATACGCAGTATTTT. This chain links TRBV12-5 with TRBJ2-3, with 10 bases aligning to TRBD2. CDR1 LGHNT and CDR2 FRNRAP come from the germline V gene. CDR3 length: 15 residues. Germline trimming cut 1 base from V and 3 bases from J; bases unmatched to any gene: 1.

V and J are TRBV30 and TRBJ2-7; 10 nucleotides line up with TRBD2. The germline CDR1 and CDR2 sequences are GTSNPN and SVGIG (reference sequence). The ends lost 5 bases at V and 4 bases at J; junction bases unmatched: 5. The CDR3 length is 13 residues. The CDR3 bases are TGTGCCTGGGGAGCGGGAGGGCCTTACGAGCAGTACTTC. Translating gives CAWGAGGPYEQYF. The full variable domain, its missing parts supplied by reference TRBV30 and TRBJ2-7, is SQTIHQWPATLVQPVGSPLSLECTVEGTSNPNLYWYRQAAGRGLQLLFYSVGIGQISSEVPQNLSASRPQDRQFILSSKKLLLSDSGFYLCAWGAGGPYEQYFGPGTRLTVT.

For this clonotype: Mismatch with germline at one junction end may stem from a read error. The chain combines TRBV28 with TRBJ2-7, with D unclear. The CDR3 runs 12 residues. CDR1 and CDR2 from the germline V gene are MDHEN and SYDVKM. The CDR3 region is CASSLVRSEQCF. In DNA, the CDR3 is TGTGCCAGCAGTTTGGTTAGGAGCGAGCAGTGCTTC.